These 17 T cell receptor beta chains share one sample of origin, sequenced in a study of patients and donors after allogeneic stem cell transplantation. TCRdb reprocessed the RT-PCR reads via MiXCR and lists one record per CDR3 protein. Of hundreds of thousands of distinct CDR3 sequences listed, roughly 16% are singletons. Sequenced: blood, either unsorted or a sorted T cell fraction (not recorded which). Receptors originate from a human donor who was either an allogeneic HSCT recipient or a stem cell or donor lymphocyte infusion donor (not recorded which). It is not recorded whose cells these are; they may come from a transplant donor.

Only one count was recorded for this clonotype. The rearrangement links TRBV24-1 to TRBJ2-4; D is tentatively TRBD1 or TRBD2 (6 bases each). V was pared by 2 bases and J by 9 bases, with 16 bases between. The CDR3 runs to 15 residues. Germline loops: CDR1 KGHDR, CDR2 SFDVKD. CDR3 sequence (DNA): TGTGCCACCAGTGATTCGGGGGCGAGATACGGCATTCAGTACTTC. Amino acid sequence: CATSDSGARYGIQYF.

The chain recombines TRBV18 with TRBJ2-1; TRBD1 aligns across 7 bases. This CDR3 is built from 15 residues. Germline CDR1 KGHSH, CDR2 LQKENI. V dropped 2 bases and J dropped 3; count of bases not matched to a gene: 4. CDR3 sequence: CASSPDGTVYNEQFF. The CDR3 nucleotides are TGTGCCAGCTCACCAGACGGGACAGTCTACAATGAGCAGTTCTTC.

There are many counts of this clonotype. The chain links TRBV10-3 to TRBJ2-2; D remains unclear. The CDR3 has 14 amino acids. Germline V gene lookup returns CDR1 ENHRY and CDR2 SYGVKD. The V and J ends lost 6 bases and 4 bases respectively, with 12 bases between them. The CDR3 sequence is CAIRLSGATGELFF. DNA of the CDR3: TGTGCCATCAGACTTTCAGGTGCCACCGGGGAGCTGTTTTTT.

This chain joins TRBV6-2 or TRBV6-3 and TRBJ2-6; no firm D call. Between the trimmed V and J ends, which lost 0 bases and 1 base, there was a span of 10 bases. The CDR3 is 17 residues long. Per the germline V gene, CDR1 is MNHEY and CDR2 is SVGEGT. In DNA form, the CDR3 reads TGTGCCAGCAGTTACTCGGGTTGGGTGTCTGGGGCCAACGTCCTGACTTTC. As protein: CASSYSGWVSGANVLTF.

The table lists this clonotype with a few counts. The chain uses TRBV20-1 and TRBJ1-1, with a possible D match to TRBD1 (6 bases). CDR1 DFQATT and CDR2 SNEGSKA come from the germline V gene (reference sequence). The length of the CDR3 is 16 residues. V was shortened by 5 bases and J by 2 bases, with 21 bases between the two germline ends. This CDR3 reads CSASGGFKVVNTEAFF. CDR3 nucleotide sequence: TGCAGTGCTTCTGGGGGCTTTAAGGTGGTAAACACTGAAGCTTTCTTT.

V usage is TRBV3-1 and J usage is TRBJ2-1; D ambiguous. CDR3 length equals 13 residues. The ends were cut back, 4 bases at V and 10 bases at J, with 14 bases in the middle. Looked up from germline, CDR1 is LGHDT and CDR2 is YNNKEL (reference sequence). The CDR3 nucleotides read TGTGCCAGCAGCCCAAGTAAAGTAGGAGAGCAGTTCTTC. Encoded protein: CASSPSKVGEQFF.

This clonotype was found many times. V and J are TRBV5-5 and TRBJ2-7, with D perhaps TRBD1 (6 bases). V lost 5 bases and J lost 2, with 17 bases in between. The CDR3 covers 15 residues. Per germline, CDR1 SGHKS and CDR2 YYEKEE (reference sequence). The CDR3 loop is CASSYREALPYEQYF. The CDR3 DNA reads as TGTGCCAGCAGTTACAGGGAAGCACTTCCCTACGAGCAGTACTTC. The complete variable domain, with remaining parts taken from reference TRBV5-5 and TRBJ2-7, reads DAGVTQSPTHLIKTRGQQVTLRCSPISGHKSVSWYQQVLGQGPQFIFQYYEKEERGRGNFPDRFSARQFPNYSSELNVNALLLGDSALYLCASSYREALPYEQYFGPGTRLTVT.

In nucleotides, the CDR3 is TGTGCCAGCAGCTTGTTGACGCAGGACTGGGAGACCCAGTACTTC. It codes for CASSLLTQDWETQYF. The rearrangement joins TRBV5-5 to TRBJ2-5; weak D call: TRBD2 (5 bases). The germline gives CDR1 SGHKS, CDR2 YYEKEE (reference sequence). This CDR3 is 15 amino acids long. V was cut by 1 base and J by 5 bases, with 15 bases left in between.

The J gene is TRBJ1-4, the V gene TRBV12-3 or TRBV12-4; the D is unclear. V lost 1 base to trimming and J lost 7 bases, with 7 bases between them. CDR3 length: 13 amino acids. CDR3 loop: CASSLGTFEKLFF. The CDR3 region has the DNA TGTGCCAGCAGTTTAGGGACCTTTGAAAAACTGTTTTTT.

The sample holds many counts of this clonotype. The V call is TRBV5-1, the J call TRBJ2-3; tentatively, D is TRBD1 or TRBD2 (5 bases each). This CDR3 comprises 14 residues. V was cut by 3 bases and J by 1 base, with 9 bases left in between. Germline CDR1 and CDR2: SGHRS and YFSETQ. This CDR3 is CASSSRGGTDTQYF. CDR3 DNA sequence: TGCGCCAGCAGCTCTAGAGGGGGCACAGATACGCAGTATTTT.

The CDR3 DNA sequence: TGTGCCAGCGCTCAGGGACATTCTAACTATGGCTACACCTTC. Protein sequence: CASAQGHSNYGYTF. This rearrangement joins TRBV6-1 to TRBJ1-2; D is perhaps TRBD1 (6 bases). The CDR3 has 14 residues. V gave up 8 bases and J gave up 0 bases, with 13 bases separating them. Per germline, CDR1 MNHNS and CDR2 SASEGT.

This rearrangement joins TRBV19 to TRBJ1-1; D may be TRBD1 (5 bases). CDR1 LNHDA and CDR2 SQIVND come from the germline V gene (reference sequence). The CDR3 length is 17 residues. Trimming stripped 0 bases from V and 5 bases from J, with 19 bases between. CDR3 in amino acids: CASSIDRIQGEGTEAFF. DNA for the CDR3: TGTGCCAGTAGTATAGATCGAATTCAGGGAGAGGGAACTGAAGCTTTCTTT. The full variable domain, its missing parts supplied by reference TRBV19 and TRBJ1-1, is DGGITQSPKYLFRKEGQNVTLSCEQNLNHDAMYWYRQDPGQGLRLIYYSQIVNDFQKGDIAEGYSVSREKKESFPLTVTSAQKNPTAFYLCASSIDRIQGEGTEAFFGQGTRLTVV.

J is TRBJ2-1 and V is TRBV4-2; 10 bases are shared with TRBD2. Germline CDR1 LGHNA, CDR2 YNFKEQ. The CDR3 is 18 residues long. Trimming at V came to 0 bases and at J to 4 bases, leaving 9 bases not matched to a gene. The chain's CDR3 is CASSQEKLAGSIYNEQFF. In DNA form, the CDR3 reads TGTGCCAGCAGCCAAGAGAAACTAGCGGGGTCAATTTACAATGAGCAGTTCTTC.

The rearrangement links TRBV3-1 to TRBJ2-7; 10 bases map to TRBD1. Losses at the gene ends were 3 bases for V and 6 bases for J; bases not matched to a gene: 14. Looked up from germline, CDR1 is LGHDT and CDR2 is YNNKEL (reference sequence). The CDR3 is 17 amino acids. The CDR3 DNA is TGTGCCAGCAGCCACCAAAGAATGCCGGGACAGGGGATCGAGCAGTACTTC. Its translation: CASSHQRMPGQGIEQYF.

Concerning this clonotype: Sequence at one end of the junction differs from germline and may be a read error. The chain links TRBV27 to TRBJ2-7, with 8 bases identical to TRBD1. The CDR3 consists of 13 residues. In germline, CDR1 is MNHEY, CDR2 SMNVEV (reference sequence). CDR3 bases: TGTGCCAGCAGTCTAGAGACAGGGGACGAGCACTACTTC. This encodes CASSLETGDEHYF.

CDR3 bases: TGTGCCATCAGTACAACCTCTGGGGCCAACGTCCTGACTTTC. It translates to CAISTTSGANVLTF. The chain couples TRBV10-3 to TRBJ2-6; D uncertain. The V gene lost 5 bases and the J gene lost 0 bases, with 5 bases spanning the gap. There are 14 residues in the CDR3. Germline CDR1 and CDR2: ENHRY and SYGVKD.

This clonotype has a handful of counts. This chain joins TRBV20-1 and TRBJ1-5; no definite D call. The CDR3 loop spans 14 amino acids. Germline CDR1 and CDR2: DFQATT and SNEGSKA (reference sequence). V was cut by 3 bases and J by 3 bases, with 12 bases left in between. The CDR3 sequence is CSASRLQNNQPQHF. CDR3 nucleotides: TGCAGTGCTAGTCGGTTACAGAACAATCAGCCCCAGCATTTT.